This is a list of T cell receptor beta chains from one sample in a study of beta chain features in type 1 diabetes. Clones were sequenced by immunoSEQ multiplex PCR, and TCRdb holds only the in-frame ones, with some missing. The table shows about 230,000 clones, with 15% to 20% occurring only once. Sequencing was carried out using naive CD4+ T cells from blood. The receptors derive from a man in his thirties or forties with type 1 diabetes. Both conserved end residues are part of each CDR3. D genes are given only for firm matches. Clone size is shown for a subset of rows, as once, few, many or a class of expanded clone.

j_call | d_call | v_call | clone_size | cdr3_aa | cdr3_nt
TRBJ2-3 | TRBD2 | TRBV5-1 | NA | CASLDAGASTDTQYF | TGCGCCAGCTTAGATGCGGGAGCGAGCACAGATACGCAGTATTTT
TRBJ2-7 | TRBD1 | TRBV13 | few | CASSQNPGTGTYEQYF | TGTGCCAGCAGCCAGAACCCCGGGACAGGGACCTACGAGCAGTACTTC
TRBJ2-3 | NA | TRBV29-1 | NA | CSVPKPNSQGSTDTQYF | TGCAGCGTTCCCAAGCCGAATTCACAGGGAAGCACAGATACGCAGTATTTT
TRBJ1-2 | NA | TRBV28 | few | CASSLREVGGSTVGYTF | TGTGCCAGCAGTTTAAGGGAAGTCGGGGGCTCGACTGTAGGCTACACCTTC
TRBJ2-3 | TRBD1 | TRBV14 | NA | CASSQKQGADTQYF | TGTGCCAGCAGCCAAAAACAGGGGGCGGATACGCAGTATTTT
TRBJ2-3 | NA | TRBV5-1 | few | CASSLTGSTDTQYF | TGCGCCAGCAGCTTGACAGGTAGCACAGATACGCAGTATTTT
TRBJ2-1 | NA | TRBV9 | NA | CASSVSVDSYNEQFF | TGTGCCAGCAGCGTATCAGTAGACAGTTACAATGAGCAGTTCTTC
TRBJ2-1 | NA | TRBV6-5 | few | CASSYNQRQFF | TGTGCCAGCAGTTATAACCAGCGACAGTTCTTC
TRBJ2-7 | TRBD1 | TRBV30 | few | CAWGPGQKTEQYF | TGTGCCTGGGGGCCGGGACAGAAAACCGAGCAGTACTTC
TRBJ2-5 | TRBD2 | TRBV7-9 | few | CASSLALAGEETQYF | TGTGCCAGCAGCTTAGCACTAGCGGGAGAGGAGACCCAGTACTTC
TRBJ2-7 | NA | TRBV7-2 | NA | CASSFDSYEQYF | TGTGCCAGCAGCTTCGACTCTTACGAGCAGTACTTC
TRBJ1-1 | NA | TRBV2 | NA | CASSIGRKDEAFF | TGTGCCAGCAGCATTGGACGTAAGGATGAAGCTTTCTTT
TRBJ2-6 | NA | TRBV15 | NA | CATSRGEGANVLTF | TGTGCCACCAGCAGAGGGGAAGGGGCCAACGTCCTGACTTTC
TRBJ2-3 | NA | TRBV2 | NA | CASSVPSVNPSTDTQYF | TGTGCCAGCAGTGTTCCTTCCGTTAATCCTTCCACAGATACGCAGTATTTT
TRBJ2-6 | NA | TRBV18 | NA | CASSPPTASGANVLTF | TGTGCCAGCTCACCTCCGACGGCCTCTGGGGCCAACGTCCTGACTTTC
TRBJ2-3 | TRBD2 | TRBV30 | few | CAWSVSSGRARDTQYF | TGTGCCTGGAGTGTGTCTAGCGGGAGGGCCAGGGATACGCAGTATTTT
TRBJ1-1 | TRBD1 | TRBV29-1 | few | CSVRTGGDTEAFF | TGCAGCGTTAGGACAGGGGGTGACACTGAAGCTTTCTTT
TRBJ1-2 | TRBD1 | TRBV29-1 | few | CSVVTGGRGYTF | TGCAGCGTGGTAACAGGGGGCAGGGGCTACACCTTC
TRBJ1-5 | NA | TRBV29-1 | NA | CSVEDRVSGNQPQHF | TGCAGCGTTGAAGATCGAGTATCGGGAAATCAGCCCCAGCATTTT
TRBJ2-5 | NA | TRBV5-1 | few | CASGPGNRYQETQYF | TGCGCCAGCGGCCCCGGCAACCGGTACCAAGAGACCCAGTACTTC
TRBJ1-5 | NA | TRBV7-8 | few | CASSLGAGKGQPQHF | TGTGCCAGCAGCTTAGGCGCAGGGAAAGGGCAGCCCCAGCATTTT
TRBJ2-5 | TRBD1 | TRBV28 | few | CASSLSGAGGTETQYF | TGTGCCAGCAGTTTATCCGGGGCAGGGGGCACGGAGACCCAGTACTTC
TRBJ2-3 | NA | TRBV2 | NA | CASSASRTDTQYF | TGTGCCAGCAGTGCGTCTCGCACAGATACGCAGTATTTT
TRBJ2-5 | TRBD2 | TRBV9 | NA | CASSTGTSRETQYF | TGTGCCAGCAGCACAGGGACTAGCCGCGAGACCCAGTACTTC
TRBJ1-4 | NA | TRBV4-2 | NA | CASSPWDGEGEKLFF | TGTGCCAGCAGCCCATGGGACGGGGAGGGTGAAAAACTGTTTTTT
TRBJ2-4 | TRBD1 | TRBV9 | NA | CASSATGGFDKNIQYF | TGTGCCAGCAGCGCCACAGGGGGCTTCGACAAAAACATTCAGTACTTC